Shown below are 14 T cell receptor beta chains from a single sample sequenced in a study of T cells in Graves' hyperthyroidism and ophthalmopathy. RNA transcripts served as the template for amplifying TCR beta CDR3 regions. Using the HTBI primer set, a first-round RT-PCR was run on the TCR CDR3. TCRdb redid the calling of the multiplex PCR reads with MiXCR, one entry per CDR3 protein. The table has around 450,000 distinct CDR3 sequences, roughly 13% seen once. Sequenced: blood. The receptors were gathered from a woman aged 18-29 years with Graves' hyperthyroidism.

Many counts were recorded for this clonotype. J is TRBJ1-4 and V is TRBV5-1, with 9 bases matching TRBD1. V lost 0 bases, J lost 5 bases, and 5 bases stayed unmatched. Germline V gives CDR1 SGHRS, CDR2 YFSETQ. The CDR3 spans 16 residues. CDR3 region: CASSLEFGTGNEKLFF. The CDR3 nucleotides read TGCGCCAGCAGCTTGGAATTTGGGACAGGGAATGAAAAACTGTTTTTT.

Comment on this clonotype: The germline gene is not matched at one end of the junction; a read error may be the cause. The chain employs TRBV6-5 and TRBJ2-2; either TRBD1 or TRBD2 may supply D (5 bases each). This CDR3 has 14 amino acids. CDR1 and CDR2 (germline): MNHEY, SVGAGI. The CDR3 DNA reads TGTGCCAGCAGTTACCGACAGCACACCGGGGAGCCGTTTTTT. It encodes CASSYRQHTGEPFF.

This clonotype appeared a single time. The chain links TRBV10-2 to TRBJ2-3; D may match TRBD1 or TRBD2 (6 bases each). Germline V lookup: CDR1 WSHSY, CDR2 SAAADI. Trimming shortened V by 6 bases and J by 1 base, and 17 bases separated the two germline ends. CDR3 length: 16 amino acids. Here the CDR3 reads CASRGGLATRTDTQYF. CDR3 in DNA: TGCGCCAGCAGAGGGGGGTTAGCAACCCGCACAGATACGCAGTATTTT.

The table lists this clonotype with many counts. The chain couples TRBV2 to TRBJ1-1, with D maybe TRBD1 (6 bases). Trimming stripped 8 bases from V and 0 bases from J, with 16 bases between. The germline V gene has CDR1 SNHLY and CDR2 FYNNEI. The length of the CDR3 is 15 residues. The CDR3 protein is CASSTGGWMNTEAFF. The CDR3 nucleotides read TGTGCCAGCTCGACGGGGGGCTGGATGAACACTGAAGCTTTCTTT.

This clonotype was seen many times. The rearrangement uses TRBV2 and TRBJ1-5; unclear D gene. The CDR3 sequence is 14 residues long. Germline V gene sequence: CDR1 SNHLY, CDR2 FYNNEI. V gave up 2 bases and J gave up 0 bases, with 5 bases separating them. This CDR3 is CASSEPYSNQPQHF. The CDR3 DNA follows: TGTGCCAGCAGTGAACCGTATAGCAATCAGCCCCAGCATTTT. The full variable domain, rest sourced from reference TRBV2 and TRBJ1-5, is EPEVTQTPSHQVTQMGQEVILRCVPISNHLYFYWYRQILGQKVEFLVSFYNNEISEKSEIFDDQFSVERPDGSNFTLKIRSTKLEDSAMYFCASSEPYSNQPQHFGDGTRLSIL.

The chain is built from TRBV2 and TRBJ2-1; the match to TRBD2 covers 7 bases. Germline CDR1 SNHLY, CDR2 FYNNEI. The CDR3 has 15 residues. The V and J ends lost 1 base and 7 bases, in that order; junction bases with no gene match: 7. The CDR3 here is CASSEEAGVGNEQFF. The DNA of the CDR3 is TGTGCCAGCAGTGAAGAGGCGGGAGTGGGGAATGAGCAGTTCTTC.

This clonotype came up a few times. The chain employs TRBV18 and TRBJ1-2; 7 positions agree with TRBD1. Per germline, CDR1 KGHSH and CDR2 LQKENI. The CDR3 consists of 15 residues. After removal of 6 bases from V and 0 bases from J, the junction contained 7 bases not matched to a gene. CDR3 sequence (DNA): TGTGCCAGCTCCCCCGGGACAGCCCCTAACTATGGCTACACCTTC. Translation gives CASSPGTAPNYGYTF. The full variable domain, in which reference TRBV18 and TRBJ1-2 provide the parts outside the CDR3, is NAGVMQNPRHLVRRRGQEARLRCSPMKGHSHVYWYRQLPEEGLKFMVYLQKENIIDESGMPKERFSAEFPKEGPSILRIQQVVRGDSAAYFCASSPGTAPNYGYTFGSGTRLTVV.

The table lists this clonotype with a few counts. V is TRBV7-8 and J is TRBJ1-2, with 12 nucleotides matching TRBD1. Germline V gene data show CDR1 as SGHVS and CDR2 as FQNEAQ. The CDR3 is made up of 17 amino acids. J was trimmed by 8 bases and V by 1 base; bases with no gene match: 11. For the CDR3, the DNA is TGTGCCAGCAGCTTAGTCTCCGGGACAGGGGGCGGTGAAGGCTACACCTTC. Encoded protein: CASSLVSGTGGGEGYTF.

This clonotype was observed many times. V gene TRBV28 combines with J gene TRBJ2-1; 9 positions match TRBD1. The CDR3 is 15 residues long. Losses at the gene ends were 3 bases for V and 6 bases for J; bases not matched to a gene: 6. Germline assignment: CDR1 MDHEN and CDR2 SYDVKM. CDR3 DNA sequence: TGTGCCAGCAGTTTCACCGGGACAGGGATCAATGAGCAGTTCTTC. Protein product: CASSFTGTGINEQFF.

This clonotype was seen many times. This chain's CDR3 is CASSSGVAEAFF. DNA of the CDR3: TGTGCCAGCAGCTCCGGGGTCGCTGAAGCTTTCTTT. This chain uses TRBV11-2 with TRBJ1-1; D is undetermined. Between the trimmed V and J ends, which lost 4 bases and 6 bases, there was a span of 9 bases. This CDR3 region has 12 residues. Germline CDR1 reads SGHAT; CDR2 reads FQNNGV.

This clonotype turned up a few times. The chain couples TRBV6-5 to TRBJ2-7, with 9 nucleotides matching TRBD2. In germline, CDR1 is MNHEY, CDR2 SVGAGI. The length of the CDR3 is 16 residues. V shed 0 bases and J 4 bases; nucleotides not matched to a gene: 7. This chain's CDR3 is CASSYSISSGRYEQYF. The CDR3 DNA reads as TGTGCCAGCAGTTACTCGATCTCAAGCGGGAGGTACGAGCAGTACTTC.

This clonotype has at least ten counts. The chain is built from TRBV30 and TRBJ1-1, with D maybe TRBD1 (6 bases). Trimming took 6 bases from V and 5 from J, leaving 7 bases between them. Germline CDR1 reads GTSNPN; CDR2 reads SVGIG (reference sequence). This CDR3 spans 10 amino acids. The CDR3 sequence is CACRGTEAFF. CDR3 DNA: TGTGCCTGTAGGGGGACTGAAGCTTTCTTT. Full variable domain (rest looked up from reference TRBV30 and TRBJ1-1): SQTIHQWPATLVQPVGSPLSLECTVEGTSNPNLYWYRQAAGRGLQLLFYSVGIGQISSEVPQNLSASRPQDRQFILSSKKLLLSDSGFYLCACRGTEAFFGQGTRLTVV.

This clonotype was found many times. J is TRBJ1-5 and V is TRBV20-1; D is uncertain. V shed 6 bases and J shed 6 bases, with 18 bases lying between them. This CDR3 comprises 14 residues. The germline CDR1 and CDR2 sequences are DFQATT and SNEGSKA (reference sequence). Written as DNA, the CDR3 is TGCAGTGCAGTGGATGGGGTTCATGGTCAGCCCCAGCATTTT. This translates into CSAVDGVHGQPQHF.

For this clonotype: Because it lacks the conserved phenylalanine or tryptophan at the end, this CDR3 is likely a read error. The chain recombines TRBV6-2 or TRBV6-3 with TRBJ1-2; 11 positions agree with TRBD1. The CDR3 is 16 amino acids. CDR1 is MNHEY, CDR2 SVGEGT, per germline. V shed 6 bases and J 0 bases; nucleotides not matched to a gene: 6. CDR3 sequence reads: CASSKGQGASNYGYTL. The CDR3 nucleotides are TGTGCCAGCAGCAAAGGACAGGGGGCATCTAACTATGGCTACACCCTC.